Below, 28 T cell receptor beta chains from the same sample are listed, as sequenced in a study of OX40 agonist ivuxolimab in advanced cancers. Profiled with immunoSEQ multiplex PCR; TCRdb holds only in-frame clones, not every one. Altogether some 19,000 clones are present, more than 70% being singletons, with the ten largest covering 9.5% to 12%. Material: CD4+ or CD8+ T cells sorted from blood, obtained in a trial of the OX40 agonist ivuxolimab. These receptors came from an adult with an advanced solid tumor such as melanoma, head and neck, liver or kidney cancer.

The chain is built from TRBV5-1 and TRBJ1-3; 7 nucleotides match TRBD1. There are 15 residues in the CDR3. Germline lookup yields CDR1 SGHRS and CDR2 YFSETQ. With 5 bases clipped from V and 2 bases from J, the junction kept 7 bases outside the gene matches. CDR3 sequence reads: CASSSTGATGNTIYF. The CDR3 DNA reads TGCGCCAGCAGTTCAACAGGGGCCACTGGAAACACCATATATTTT.

This clone was picked up one time. This chain links TRBV19 with TRBJ2-7; 7 nucleotides line up with TRBD1. The CDR3 is 15 residues long. The V gene end was trimmed by 1 base and the J gene end by 6 bases; junction bases not matched to a gene: 9. Germline assignment: CDR1 LNHDA and CDR2 SQIVND (reference sequence). Here the CDR3 reads CASSIVAGGPREQYF. CDR3 sequence (DNA): TGTGCCAGTAGTATAGTGGCAGGGGGACCTCGCGAGCAGTACTTC.

The chain carries TRBV7-8 and TRBJ1-5, with a tentative D call TRBD1 (5 bases). The ends were cut back, 5 bases at V and 2 bases at J, with 10 bases in the middle. The CDR3 totals 14 residues. Germline V gene sequence: CDR1 SGHVS, CDR2 FQNEAQ. CDR3: CASSPVGGNQPQHF. In DNA form, the CDR3 reads TGTGCCAGCAGCCCAGTAGGGGGCAATCAGCCCCAGCATTTT.

This chain uses TRBV7-8 with TRBJ1-4; no definite D call. With 5 bases removed from V and 5 bases from J, the gap between germline ends came to 9 bases. The CDR3 extends over 13 amino acids. CDR1 SGHVS and CDR2 FQNEAQ come from the germline V gene. DNA for the CDR3: TGTGCCAGCAGCGGTCGAAGGAATGAAAAACTGTTTTTT. Translation gives CASSGRRNEKLFF.

The chain employs TRBV11-2 and TRBJ1-2; 7 nucleotides align to TRBD1. J lost 3 bases, V lost 5 bases, and 9 bases had no gene match. This CDR3 spans 15 amino acids. Germline assignment: CDR1 SGHAT and CDR2 FQNNGV. CDR3 in amino acids: CASSRRTGDDYGYTF. For the CDR3, the DNA is TGTGCCAGCAGCCGCCGAACAGGGGATGACTATGGCTACACCTTC. Filled out from reference TRBV11-2 and TRBJ1-2, the complete variable domain reads EAGVAQSPRYKIIEKRQSVAFWCNPISGHATLYWYQQILGQGPKLLIQFQNNGVVDDSQLPKDRFSAERLKGVDSTLKIQPAKLEDSAVYLCASSRRTGDDYGYTFGSGTRLTVV.

This clone was found a few times. The chain carries TRBV10-3 and TRBJ1-2; TRBD1 agrees at 10 bases. The junction had 13 bases not matched to a gene; V was cut back by 10 bases and J by 5 bases. The germline V gene encodes CDR1 ENHRY and CDR2 SYGVKD. The CDR3 has 15 residues. This CDR3 reads CATRTGGLGRYGYTF. The CDR3 DNA reads TGTGCCACCCGGACAGGGGGTTTGGGGCGATATGGCTACACCTTC.

This chain links TRBV6-1 with TRBJ1-5; D is undetermined. CDR3 length equals 13 residues. Looked up from germline, CDR1 is MNHNS and CDR2 is SASEGT. Deletions cut 0 bases from V and 6 bases from J, with 6 bases between. CDR3 amino acids: CASSEAPAQPQHF. The CDR3 nucleotides read TGTGCCAGCAGTGAAGCACCGGCTCAGCCCCAGCATTTT.

The rearrangement uses TRBV27 and TRBJ2-5; no firm D call. V lost 6 bases and J lost 0, with 23 bases in between. Looked up from germline, CDR1 is MNHEY and CDR2 is SMNVEV (reference sequence). This CDR3 has 18 amino acids. The CDR3 loop is CASREVGRVEPYQETQYF. The DNA of the CDR3 is TGTGCCAGCAGAGAGGTCGGCCGAGTCGAGCCGTACCAAGAGACCCAGTACTTC.

As to this clone: The same CDR3 can be traced to other DNA sequences in this sample. The J gene is TRBJ1-2, the V gene TRBV4-2; 7 nucleotides line up with TRBD1. Germline assignment: CDR1 LGHNA and CDR2 YNFKEQ. V lost 4 bases and J lost 2; bases outside the gene matches: 19. The CDR3 spans 19 residues. CDR3 region: CASSPTMPGQIIVNYGYTF. The CDR3 coding sequence is TGTGCCAGCAGCCCGACAATGCCGGGACAGATAATTGTCAACTATGGCTACACCTTC.

This clone was counted a few times. The CDR3 DNA reads TGTGCCAGCAGCTTCTTTAGTAGCGGGGGGGATCAATTAGATACGCAGTATTTT. The encoded protein is CASSFFSSGGDQLDTQYF. The rearrangement joins TRBV7-8 to TRBJ2-3; 11 positions match TRBD2. V gave up 3 bases and J gave up 5 bases; unmatched junction bases: 13. The CDR3 contains 18 residues. Germline values: CDR1 SGHVS, CDR2 FQNEAQ.

The rearrangement links TRBV5-1 to TRBJ2-7; unclear D gene. Germline-derived CDR1 and CDR2 are SGHRS and YFSETQ. The CDR3 runs to 13 residues. Trimming shortened V by 0 bases and J by 2 bases, and 6 bases separated the two germline ends. The DNA for the CDR3 is TGCGCCAGCAGCTTGGCCTCTACCTACGAGCAGTACTTC. This encodes CASSLASTYEQYF.

The V gene is TRBV27, the J gene TRBJ2-7; TRBD2 matches 8 bases. Germline V gives CDR1 MNHEY, CDR2 SMNVEV (reference sequence). This CDR3 contains 15 residues. Trimming took 4 bases from V and 6 from J; bases not matched to a gene: 11. The CDR3: CASSSHTGGRSEQYF. The CDR3 bases are TGTGCCAGCAGTTCCCACACGGGGGGGCGATCCGAGCAGTACTTC.

The chain links TRBV2 to TRBJ1-1; D remains unclear. The CDR3 loop spans 14 amino acids. The V end was cut by 4 bases, the J end by 7 bases, with 16 bases between. Germline CDR1 and CDR2: SNHLY and FYNNEI. CDR3 sequence (DNA): TGTGCCAGCAGTGCTGAACAGTTTGGAAGTGAAGCTTTCTTT. Its protein product is CASSAEQFGSEAFF.

The V call is TRBV25-1, the J call TRBJ2-7; D might be TRBD2 (6 bases). The V and J ends lost 6 bases and 6 bases respectively, with 12 bases between them. Looked up from germline, CDR1 is MGHDK and CDR2 is SYGVNS. This CDR3 spans 12 amino acids. The CDR3 region has the DNA TGTGCCAGCAGCGCAGACGGGAGCGAGCAGTACTTC. This codes for CASSADGSEQYF.

This sequence joins TRBV5-1 and TRBJ2-3; TRBD2 matches at 11 bases. CDR1 is SGHRS, CDR2 YFSETQ, per germline. The trim removed 8 bases at V and 4 bases at J, leaving 6 bases unmatched. The CDR3 has 14 residues. The CDR3 region has the DNA TGCGCCAGTACCCTAGCGGGAGGACCAGATACGCAGTATTTT. It yields the protein CASTLAGGPDTQYF. Full variable domain (rest looked up from reference TRBV5-1 and TRBJ2-3): KAGVTQTPRYLIKTRGQQVTLSCSPISGHRSVSWYQQTPGQGLQFLFEYFSETQRNKGNFPGRFSGRQFSNSRSEMNVSTLELGDSALYLCASTLAGGPDTQYFGPGTRLTVL.

The chain carries TRBV12-5 and TRBJ2-3; tentative D call: TRBD1 (6 bases). V lost 2 bases, J lost 6 bases, and 12 bases lay in between. Germline CDR1 LGHNT, CDR2 FRNRAP. The CDR3 consists of 14 residues. The CDR3 here is CASGLYKRGDTQYF. The CDR3 bases are TGTGCTAGTGGTTTGTACAAAAGGGGGGATACGCAGTATTTT.

This sequence joins TRBV27 and TRBJ2-2, with D uncertain. V lost 2 bases and J lost 5, with 12 bases in between. Looked up from germline, CDR1 is MNHEY and CDR2 is SMNVEV (reference sequence). The CDR3 runs 15 residues. The DNA of the CDR3 is TGTGCCAGCAGTTTAGGGCAGGCGCGAACCGGGGAGCTGTTTTTT. Translated: CASSLGQARTGELFF.

Worth noting for this clone: Germline and junction disagree at one end, which may indicate a read error. The V call is TRBV4-1, the J call TRBJ1-1; tentative D call: TRBD1 (5 bases). The germline gives CDR1 MGHRA, CDR2 YSYEKL. The CDR3 spans 14 residues. CDR3 region: CAISQVGGHVEAFF. Written as DNA, the CDR3 is TGCGCCATCAGCCAAGTTGGAGGACACGTTGAAGCTTTCTTT.

The chain combines TRBV6-1 with TRBJ1-2; D not certain. Deletions cut 11 bases from V and 8 bases from J, with 9 bases between. In germline, CDR1 is MNHNS, CDR2 SASEGT. There are 9 residues in the CDR3. The CDR3 sequence is CALRPGYTF. CDR3 in DNA: TGTGCCCTTCGGCCCGGCTACACCTTC.

J is TRBJ1-2 and V is TRBV7-9; weak D call: TRBD1 (6 bases). Trimming left V 5 bases short and J 8 bases short, with 21 bases between. The CDR3 is 15 residues long. From germline, CDR1 is SEHNR and CDR2 FQNEAQ (reference sequence). CDR3 region: CASSPRSGDRGGYTF. The DNA of the CDR3 is TGTGCCAGCAGCCCTCGCTCAGGGGATCGGGGAGGCTACACCTTC.

Note on this clone: One end of the junction does not line up with germline, which may come from a read error. The genes are TRBV6-1 and TRBJ1-2; D perhaps matches TRBD1 (5 bases). The V gene's germline CDR1 is MNHNS and CDR2 SASEGT. CDR3 length: 14 residues. The CDR3 region has the DNA TGTGTCAGCAGTGGATTTGGGGCCGGGTATGGCTACACCTTC. Amino acid sequence: CVSSGFGAGYGYTF.

The chain joins TRBV2 to TRBJ1-4, with 7 nucleotides matching TRBD1. The germline V gene encodes CDR1 SNHLY and CDR2 FYNNEI. The CDR3 runs to 17 residues. With 0 bases clipped from V and 5 bases from J, the junction kept 9 bases outside the gene matches. DNA of the CDR3: TGTGCCAGCAGTGAAGCGGGACAGCCTGCCCGAAATGAAAAACTGTTTTTT. It translates to CASSEAGQPARNEKLFF. The variable domain in full, with the rest retrieved from reference TRBV2 and TRBJ1-4, is EPEVTQTPSHQVTQMGQEVILRCVPISNHLYFYWYRQILGQKVEFLVSFYNNEISEKSEIFDDQFSVERPDGSNFTLKIRSTKLEDSAMYFCASSEAGQPARNEKLFFGSGTQLSVL.

The chain links TRBV4-2 to TRBJ1-1; unclear D gene. Trimming left V 0 bases short and J 1 base short, with 9 bases between. Per germline, CDR1 LGHNA and CDR2 YNFKEQ. The CDR3 contains 15 residues. The chain's CDR3 is CASSQERRGNTEAFF. CDR3 coding DNA: TGTGCCAGCAGCCAAGAACGACGAGGGAACACTGAAGCTTTCTTT.

The CDR3 nucleotides read TGTGCCAGCAGCCGATACAGGGGACCCTCCTACAATGAGCAGTTCTTC. Its translation is CASSRYRGPSYNEQFF. The rearrangement links TRBV7-8 to TRBJ2-1; 7 bases match TRBD1. With V trimmed by 5 bases and J by 0 bases, 7 bases remained unmatched. Germline loops: CDR1 SGHVS, CDR2 FQNEAQ. The CDR3 consists of 16 residues.

The chain carries TRBV5-1 and TRBJ2-7; 7 nucleotides agree with TRBD2. The CDR3 has 15 residues. V shed 2 bases, J shed 5 bases, and the junction held 10 bases outside the gene matches. In germline, CDR1 is SGHRS, CDR2 YFSETQ. CDR3 nucleotides: TGCGCCAGCAGCTTAGCTAGCGGCGGTCTCGACGAGCAGTACTTC. It encodes CASSLASGGLDEQYF.

Concerning this clone: Relative to the germline gene, one junction end is altered; a read error may explain this. The chain recombines TRBV6-6 with TRBJ1-1, with a tentative D call TRBD1 (6 bases). CDR3 length equals 12 residues. Germline CDR1 is MNHNY and CDR2 is SVGAGI (reference sequence). CDR3 region: CASNYRDTEAFF. CDR3 sequence (DNA): TGTGCCAGCAATTACAGGGACACTGAAGCTTTCTTT.

This rearrangement joins TRBV2 to TRBJ2-7; D might be TRBD1 (6 bases). V gave up 2 bases and J gave up 6 bases, with 14 bases separating them. Germline V gene sequence: CDR1 SNHLY, CDR2 FYNNEI. CDR3 length: 14 residues. CDR3 sequence (DNA): TGTGCCAGCAGTGAACTCCCCTTCAGGGGCGAGCAGTACTTC. Its protein product is CASSELPFRGEQYF.

This chain connects TRBV2 to TRBJ1-2; D not resolved. Germline V CDR1 and CDR2: SNHLY, FYNNEI. Trimming took off 5 bases at V and 3 bases at J, with 10 bases between the two ends. The CDR3 has 13 residues. The CDR3 sequence is CASSLGGDYGYTF. CDR3 coding DNA: TGTGCCAGCAGTCTAGGCGGAGACTATGGCTACACCTTC.